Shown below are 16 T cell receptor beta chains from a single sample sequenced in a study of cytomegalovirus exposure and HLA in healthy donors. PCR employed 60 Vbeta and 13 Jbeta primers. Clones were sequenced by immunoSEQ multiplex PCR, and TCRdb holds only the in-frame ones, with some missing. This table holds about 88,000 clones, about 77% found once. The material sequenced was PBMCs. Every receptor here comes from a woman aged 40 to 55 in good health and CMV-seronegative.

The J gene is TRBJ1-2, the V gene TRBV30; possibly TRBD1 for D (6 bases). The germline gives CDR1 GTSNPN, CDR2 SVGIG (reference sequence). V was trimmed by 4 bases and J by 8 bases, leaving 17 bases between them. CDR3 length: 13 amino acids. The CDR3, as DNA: TGTGCCTGGAAAGTTCTACCAGGGGAAGGCTACACCTTC. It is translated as CAWKVLPGEGYTF.

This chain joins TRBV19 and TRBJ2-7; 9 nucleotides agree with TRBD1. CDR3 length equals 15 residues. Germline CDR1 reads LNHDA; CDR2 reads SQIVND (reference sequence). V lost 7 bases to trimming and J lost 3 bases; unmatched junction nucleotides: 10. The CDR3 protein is CASTLGQGRIYEQYF. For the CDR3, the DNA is TGTGCCAGTACCTTAGGACAGGGGAGGATCTACGAGCAGTACTTC.

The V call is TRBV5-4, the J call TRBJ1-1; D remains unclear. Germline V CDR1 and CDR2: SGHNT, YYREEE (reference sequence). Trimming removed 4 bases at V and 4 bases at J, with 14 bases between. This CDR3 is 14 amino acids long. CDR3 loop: CASSQRGLTTEAFF. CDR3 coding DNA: TGTGCCAGCAGCCAGCGAGGCCTCACCACTGAAGCTTTCTTT.

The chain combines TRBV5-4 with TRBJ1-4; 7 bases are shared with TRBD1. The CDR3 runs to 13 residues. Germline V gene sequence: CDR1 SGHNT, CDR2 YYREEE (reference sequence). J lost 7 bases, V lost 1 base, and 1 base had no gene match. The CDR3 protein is CASSLTGAEKLFF. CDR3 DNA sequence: TGTGCCAGCAGCTTGACAGGGGCTGAAAAACTGTTTTTT.

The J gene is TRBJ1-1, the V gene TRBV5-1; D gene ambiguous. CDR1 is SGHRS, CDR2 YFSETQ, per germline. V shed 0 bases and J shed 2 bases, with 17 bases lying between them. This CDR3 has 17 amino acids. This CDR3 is CASSLGQLPVQNTEAFF. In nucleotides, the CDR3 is TGCGCCAGCAGCTTGGGACAATTACCCGTTCAAAACACTGAAGCTTTCTTT.

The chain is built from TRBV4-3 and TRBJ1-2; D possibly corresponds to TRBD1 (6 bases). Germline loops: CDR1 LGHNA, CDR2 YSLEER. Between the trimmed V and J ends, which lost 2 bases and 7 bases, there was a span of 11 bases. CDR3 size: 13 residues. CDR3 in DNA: TGCGCCAGCAGCCAACCCACAGGGTTTGGCTACACCTTC. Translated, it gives CASSQPTGFGYTF.

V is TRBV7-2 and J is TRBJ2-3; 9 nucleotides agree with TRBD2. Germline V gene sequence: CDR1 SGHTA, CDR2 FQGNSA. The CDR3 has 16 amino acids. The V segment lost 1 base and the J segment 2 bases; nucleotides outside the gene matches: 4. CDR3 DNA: TGTGCCAGCAGCTTAGTACTAGCGGGCCACACAGATACGCAGTATTTT. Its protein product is CASSLVLAGHTDTQYF.

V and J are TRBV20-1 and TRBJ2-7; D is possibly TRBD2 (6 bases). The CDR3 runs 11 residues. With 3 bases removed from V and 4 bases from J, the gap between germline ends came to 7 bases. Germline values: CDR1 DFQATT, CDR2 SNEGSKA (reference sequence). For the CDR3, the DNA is TGCAGTGCTAGGGCGGGGTACGAGCAGTACTTC. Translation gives CSARAGYEQYF.

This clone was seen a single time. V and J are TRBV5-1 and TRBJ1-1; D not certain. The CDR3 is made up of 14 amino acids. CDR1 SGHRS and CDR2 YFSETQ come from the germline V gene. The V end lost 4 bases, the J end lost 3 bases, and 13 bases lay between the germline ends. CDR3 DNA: TGCGCCAGCAGCCCCGGCAGCGGTGACACTGAAGCTTTCTTT. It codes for CASSPGSGDTEAFF.

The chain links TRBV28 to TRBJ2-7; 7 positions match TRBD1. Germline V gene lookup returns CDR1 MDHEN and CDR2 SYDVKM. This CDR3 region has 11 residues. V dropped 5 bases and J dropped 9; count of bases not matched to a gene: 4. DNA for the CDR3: TGTGCCAGCAGTATGGGACAGCGGCAGTACTTC. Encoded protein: CASSMGQRQYF. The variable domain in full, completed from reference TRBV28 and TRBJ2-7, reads DVKVTQSSRYLVKRTGEKVFLECVQDMDHENMFWYRQDPGLGLRLIYFSYDVKMKEKGDIPEGYSVSREKKERFSLILESASTNQTSMYLCASSMGQRQYFGPGTRLTVT.

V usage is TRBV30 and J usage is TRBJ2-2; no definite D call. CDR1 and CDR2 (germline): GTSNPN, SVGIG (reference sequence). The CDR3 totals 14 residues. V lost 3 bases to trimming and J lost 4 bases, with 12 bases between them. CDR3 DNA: TGTGCCTGGAGCCTTGTGAGTTTCACCGGGGAGCTGTTTTTT. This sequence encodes CAWSLVSFTGELFF.

CDR3 DNA: TGCGCCAGCAGCCAAGATTCCCCTCCTAGCTCCTATAATTCACCCCTCCACTTT. This codes for CASSQDSPPSSYNSPLHF. V usage is TRBV4-3 and J usage is TRBJ1-6; D remains ambiguous. CDR3 length equals 18 residues. Germline CDR1 is LGHNA and CDR2 is YSLEER. The V gene lost 0 bases and the J gene lost 0 bases, with 12 bases spanning the gap.

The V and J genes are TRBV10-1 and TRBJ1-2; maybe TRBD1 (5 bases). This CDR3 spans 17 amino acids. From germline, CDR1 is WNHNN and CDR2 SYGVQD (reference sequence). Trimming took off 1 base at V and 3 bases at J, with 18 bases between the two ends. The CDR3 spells CASSEWNRGGVYYGYTF. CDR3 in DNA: TGCGCCAGCAGTGAGTGGAACCGGGGGGGGGTATACTATGGCTACACCTTC.

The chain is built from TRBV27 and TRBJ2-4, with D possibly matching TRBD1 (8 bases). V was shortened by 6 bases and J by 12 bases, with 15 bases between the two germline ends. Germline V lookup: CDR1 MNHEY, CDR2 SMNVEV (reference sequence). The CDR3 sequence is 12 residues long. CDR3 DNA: TGTGCCAGCAGAACAGGGGGGGGAACTCAGTACTTC. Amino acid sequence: CASRTGGGTQYF.

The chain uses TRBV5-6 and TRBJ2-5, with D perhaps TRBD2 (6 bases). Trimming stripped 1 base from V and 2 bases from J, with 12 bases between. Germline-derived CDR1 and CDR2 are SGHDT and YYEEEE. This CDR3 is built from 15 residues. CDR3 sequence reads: CASSLSLGRQETQYF. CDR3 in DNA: TGTGCCAGCAGCTTGTCTCTGGGGAGGCAAGAGACCCAGTACTTC.

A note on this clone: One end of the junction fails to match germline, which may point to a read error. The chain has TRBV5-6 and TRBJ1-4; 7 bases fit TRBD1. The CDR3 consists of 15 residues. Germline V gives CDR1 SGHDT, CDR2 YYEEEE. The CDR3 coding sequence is TGTGCCAGCAGCCCGGGCCGAGGGACAGCCGAAAAAGGGGTTTTT. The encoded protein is CASSPGRGTAEKGVF.